This T cell receptor (beta chain) was identified during a study of cytomegalovirus exposure and HLA in healthy donors. The V and J ends lost 2 bases and 6 bases, in that order; junction bases with no gene match: 4. CDR1 is SGDLS, CDR2 YYNGEE, per germline. The CDR3 contains 14 residues. Study conclusions and caveats: An analysis done earlier found most TCR beta V segments productive about 87% or about 30% of the time. In vitro data verified three CMV-associated chains as specific for CMV antigens. Most likely, a cluster of highly shared sequence variants arose as a sequencing artifact.

Worth noting for this clone: The antigen remains undetermined.

Amplification used 60 Vbeta primers and 13 Jbeta primers. The assay was immunoSEQ multiplex PCR, and TCRdb's table has in-frame clones only and misses some. The data contain roughly 97,000 clones, around 72% of them singletons. The sequencing sample was made of PBMCs. The receptor's source is a man aged 40-49 years in good health and CMV-seronegative. V usage is TRBV9 and J usage is TRBJ1-5, with TRBD1 matching 8 bases. The CDR3 nucleotides read TGTGCCAGCAGCGTTACAGGGGGGGGTCAGCCCCAGCATTTT. Encoded protein: CASSVTGGGQPQHF.